This T cell receptor beta chain was captured by sequencing in a study of blood T cells in healthy people across ages. Notes on this clonotype: The target antigen is unknown.

Whole-study findings and limits: A greater number of naive CD4+ cells and higher diversity distinguished long-lived donors from aged donors. The diversity estimates, figures obtained from one million T cells, were considered underestimates. A strong correlation was found between TCR beta diversity and the percentage of naive T cells.

Next came a second PCR, run for about 6 to 11 cycles, which used a sample-barcoded 5' primer along with a J-beta primer mix. Carrying 12 random nucleotides, a template-switch adaptor labeled each individual cDNA molecule. TCRdb used MiXCR to reprocess the 5' RACE reads, holding one entry per CDR3 protein. The sample carries over 1.5 million distinct CDR3 sequences, roughly 52% recorded once. CDR3 length: 11 amino acids. Germline V gene data show CDR1 as SQVTM and CDR2 as ANQGSEA. Trimming stripped 3 bases from V and 7 bases from J, with 10 bases between. The chain uses TRBV29-1 and TRBJ2-7; no clear D gene. The TCR sequence derives from a woman aged 40 to 50 in good health. The sequencing input was blood. The CDR3 coding sequence is TGCAGCGTTGACCTGAGGTCAGAGCAGTACTTC. The encoded protein is CSVDLRSEQYF.